The 11 T cell receptor beta chains listed next were all sequenced from one sample in a study of response to subunit inactivated influenza vaccine. Using its own MiXCR run on the RT-PCR reads, TCRdb lists one record per CDR3 protein. The data show hundreds of thousands of distinct CDR3 sequences, more than 15% seen once. The sample in question was PBMCs from blood, obtained about 13 days after vaccination. The receptors shown here come from a middle-aged man who received an inactivated influenza vaccine.

This clonotype was counted ten times or more. The CDR3 DNA reads TGCAGTGCTAGAGACGGGACAGGGAGTCACAATGAGCAGTTCTTC. Amino acids: CSARDGTGSHNEQFF. V gene TRBV20-1 combines with J gene TRBJ2-1, with 9 bases that match TRBD1. Germline V gene lookup returns CDR1 DFQATT and CDR2 SNEGSKA (reference sequence). CDR3 length: 15 residues. V gave up 0 bases and J gave up 5 bases; unmatched junction bases: 5.

This clonotype was seen a handful of times. The chain is built from TRBV28 and TRBJ2-7; D ambiguous. This CDR3 contains 14 residues. Trimming removed 7 bases at V and 0 bases at J, with 13 bases between. The V gene's germline CDR1 is MDHEN and CDR2 SYDVKM. CDR3 DNA sequence: TGTGCCAGCACCGAAGAACGAACCTCCTACGAGCAGTACTTC. Translation gives CASTEERTSYEQYF. The variable domain in full, completed from reference TRBV28 and TRBJ2-7, reads DVKVTQSSRYLVKRTGEKVFLECVQDMDHENMFWYRQDPGLGLRLIYFSYDVKMKEKGDIPEGYSVSREKKERFSLILESASTNQTSMYLCASTEERTSYEQYFGPGTRLTVT.

Only a few counts were recorded for this clonotype. The chain recombines TRBV5-1 with TRBJ2-7; 8 bases map to TRBD2. CDR3 length equals 16 residues. After removal of 0 bases from V and 0 bases from J, the junction contained 5 bases not matched to a gene. Germline CDR1 SGHRS, CDR2 YFSETQ. The CDR3 DNA reads TGCGCCAGCAGCTTGGGACTAGCGCTTAGCTCCTACGAGCAGTACTTC. Its translation is CASSLGLALSSYEQYF.

This clonotype was counted many times. This chain connects TRBV10-3 to TRBJ1-1, with D possibly TRBD1 on 5 matching bases. Germline V gives CDR1 ENHRY, CDR2 SYGVKD. The CDR3 sequence is 13 residues long. Trimming pared 4 bases from V and 1 base from J, leaving 7 bases between. CDR3 nucleotides: TGTGCCATCAGTGCCGGGACGAACACTGAAGCTTTCTTT. It yields the protein CAISAGTNTEAFF.

The rearrangement uses TRBV9 and TRBJ2-6, with unresolved D. Between the trimmed V and J ends, which lost 4 bases and 2 bases, there was a span of 10 bases. The length of the CDR3 is 15 residues. CDR1 and CDR2 (germline): SGDLS, YYNGEE. In DNA, the CDR3 is TGTGCCAGCAGCACTCGACGGGCTGGGGCCAACGTCCTGACTTTC. This translates into CASSTRRAGANVLTF.

The table lists this clonotype with a few counts. This chain uses TRBV5-1 with TRBJ2-1; D is ambiguous. V lost 4 bases and J 4 bases, leaving 15 bases between the germline ends. The CDR3 is made up of 15 amino acids. From germline, CDR1 is SGHRS and CDR2 YFSETQ. The chain's CDR3 is CASSGDTTNYNEQFF. CDR3 coding DNA: TGCGCCAGCAGCGGCGACACGACCAATTACAATGAGCAGTTCTTC.

This clonotype was counted a few times. The chain joins TRBV10-3 to TRBJ2-1, with 11 bases identical to TRBD2. Germline assignment: CDR1 ENHRY and CDR2 SYGVKD. This CDR3 contains 13 residues. J gave up 10 bases and V 11 bases, and 10 bases lay outside the gene matches. Here the CDR3 DNA reads TGTGCCTTCGGGCTAGCGGGGGGTCAGGAGCAGTTCTTC. It is translated as CAFGLAGGQEQFF.

This chain joins TRBV4-3 and TRBJ2-7; 7 bases match TRBD2. Germline V gene sequence: CDR1 LGHNA, CDR2 YSLEER. Losses at the gene ends were 0 bases for V and 3 bases for J; bases not matched to a gene: 8. The length of the CDR3 is 16 residues. CDR3 nucleotides: TGCGCCAGCAGCCAAGATGGGGGGGTTCGAAGCTACGAGCAGTACTTC. It specifies CASSQDGGVRSYEQYF.

This clonotype was observed many times. V is TRBV7-3 and J is TRBJ2-1; 14 positions agree with TRBD2. The CDR3 is 15 residues long. V dropped 4 bases and J dropped 7; count of bases not matched to a gene: 3. The germline gives CDR1 SGHTA, CDR2 FQGTGA. CDR3 sequence reads: CASSSTSGRGNEQFF. CDR3 coding DNA: TGTGCCAGCAGCTCGACTAGCGGGAGGGGAAATGAGCAGTTCTTC. The whole variable domain, filled in from reference TRBV7-3 and TRBJ2-1, reads GAGVSQTPSNKVTEKGKYVELRCDPISGHTALYWYRQSLGQGPEFLIYFQGTGAADDSGLPNDRFFAVRPEGSVSTLKIQRTERGDSAVYLCASSSTSGRGNEQFFGPGTRLTVL.

This clonotype was recorded a few times. V and J are TRBV15 and TRBJ2-5; D may be TRBD1 (6 bases). The CDR3 sequence is 16 residues long. Trimming pared 0 bases from V and 1 base from J, leaving 12 bases between. The germline V gene encodes CDR1 LNHNV and CDR2 YYDKDF (reference sequence). CDR3 in DNA: TGTGCCACCAGCAGAGATTCTCAGGGGCCCCAAGAGACCCAGTACTTC. It is translated as CATSRDSQGPQETQYF.

This clonotype occurred many times. V usage is TRBV5-1 and J usage is TRBJ2-7; 11 positions match TRBD1. The CDR3 loop spans 14 amino acids. The V and J ends lost 2 bases and 8 bases, in that order; junction bases with no gene match: 6. Germline V gene lookup returns CDR1 SGHRS and CDR2 YFSETQ. In nucleotides, the CDR3 is TGCGCCAGCAGCTTACCTGGGACAGGGGGTCAGCAGTACTTC. Translation gives CASSLPGTGGQQYF. Full variable domain (outside the CDR3, taken from reference TRBV5-1 and TRBJ2-7): KAGVTQTPRYLIKTRGQQVTLSCSPISGHRSVSWYQQTPGQGLQFLFEYFSETQRNKGNFPGRFSGRQFSNSRSEMNVSTLELGDSALYLCASSLPGTGGQQYFGPGTRLTVT.